The sequence of this T cell receptor (beta chain) was determined in a study of radiotherapy plus CTLA-4 blockade in lung cancer. Findings and caveats of the study: Interferon-beta, together with early blood T cell clone dynamics, reportedly best predicted response. Radiotherapy plus ipilimumab was followed by expansion in blood of tumor-derived TCR clones.

Focal radiation plus CTLA-4 blockade with ipilimumab was administered to patients who had chemo-refractory metastatic non-small-cell lung cancer. Germline-derived CDR1 and CDR2 are MDHEN and SYDVKM. Trimming took off 8 bases at V and 0 bases at J, with 13 bases between the two ends. CDR3 size: 14 residues. With respect to this clone: Its antigen remains unknown.

The table came from immunoSEQ multiplex PCR; TCRdb's copy has only in-frame clones and leaves some out. The sample includes around 82,000 clones, 84% of them seen just once. Sequences were derived from peripheral blood, sampled from a patient treated with radiotherapy plus ipilimumab. This sequence originates from a human donor with non-small cell lung cancer who had stable disease on radiotherapy plus ipilimumab. The V gene is TRBV28, the J gene TRBJ1-1; D is possibly TRBD1 (5 bases). The CDR3 sequence is CASRGTDMNTEAFF. For the CDR3, the DNA is TGTGCCAGCCGCGGGACCGATATGAACACTGAAGCTTTCTTT.